These 18 T cell receptor beta chains came from one sample sequenced in a study of blood T cell repertoires in COVID-19. Here immunoSEQ multiplex PCR was the method, and the copy in TCRdb shows in-frame clones only, minus some. The sample contains fewer than 350,000 clones, 85% of which appear only once. The sequencing sample was made of PBMCs or T cells enriched from blood (not recorded which). Receptors were obtained from a woman aged 25 to 45 who had been exposed to COVID-19.

V is TRBV4-3 and J is TRBJ2-1; TRBD2 matches 10 bases. V lost 1 base and J lost 0; bases outside the gene matches: 9. The CDR3 contains 19 residues. Germline-derived CDR1 and CDR2 are LGHNA and YSLEER. The CDR3 DNA reads as TGCGCCAGCAGCCAAGTTACACTAGCGGGGTCAAGCTCCTACAATGAGCAGTTCTTC. Amino acids: CASSQVTLAGSSSYNEQFF.

This chain connects TRBV24-1 to TRBJ2-2; D is undetermined. Looked up from germline, CDR1 is KGHDR and CDR2 is SFDVKD. The length of the CDR3 is 16 residues. V shed 4 bases and J shed 3 bases, with 14 bases lying between them. CDR3 nucleotide sequence: TGTGCCACCAGTGACCACGCTCTTCAGGACACCGGGGAGCTGTTTTTT. As protein: CATSDHALQDTGELFF.

There are a few counts of this clone. V gene TRBV7-3 combines with J gene TRBJ2-1; 7 nucleotides align to TRBD2. After removal of 2 bases from V and 7 bases from J, the junction contained 8 bases not matched to a gene. The CDR3 sequence is 15 residues long. Germline V lookup: CDR1 SGHTA, CDR2 FQGTGA. Written as DNA, the CDR3 is TGTGCCAGCAGCTTACCCCAGCGGGATGGGAATGAGCAGTTCTTC. This codes for CASSLPQRDGNEQFF.

In this sample, this clone turned up a few times. The V and J genes are TRBV30 and TRBJ1-6; possibly TRBD1 for D (5 bases). This CDR3 is built from 16 residues. Germline V gives CDR1 GTSNPN, CDR2 SVGIG (reference sequence). Trimming took off 1 base at V and 3 bases at J, with 13 bases between the two ends. The chain's CDR3 is CAWSARQTDYNSPLHF. Here the CDR3 DNA reads TGTGCCTGGAGTGCCCGCCAGACAGACTATAATTCACCCCTCCACTTT.

The genes are TRBV4-1 and TRBJ1-3; D is uncertain. Germline values: CDR1 MGHRA, CDR2 YSYEKL. The CDR3 runs to 15 residues. Trimming removed 1 base at V and 1 base at J, with 8 bases between. DNA for the CDR3: TGCGCCAGCAGCCAAGTATCGGGTTCTGGAAACACCATATATTTT. It encodes CASSQVSGSGNTIYF.

Concerning this clone itself: The sample has other DNA sequences that encode this CDR3 too. The chain uses TRBV7-2 and TRBJ1-5; 7 bases map to TRBD1. The CDR3 loop spans 14 amino acids. Germline CDR1 is SGHTA and CDR2 is FQGNSA. J gave up 4 bases and V 5 bases, and 5 bases lay outside the gene matches. The CDR3 region has the DNA TGTGCCAGCAGCCCCGGACAGGTTAATCAGCCCCAGCATTTT. Translation gives CASSPGQVNQPQHF.

The V gene is TRBV30, the J gene TRBJ2-7; D perhaps matches TRBD2 (5 bases). V lost 4 bases and J 4 bases, leaving 14 bases between the germline ends. Germline V gives CDR1 GTSNPN, CDR2 SVGIG (reference sequence). This CDR3 has 13 amino acids. CDR3 sequence: CAWTYGVVYEQYF. The DNA of the CDR3 is TGTGCCTGGACTTACGGGGTAGTATACGAGCAGTACTTC.

This clone has a single count. The chain joins TRBV10-2 to TRBJ2-5; D gene uncertain. Germline-derived CDR1 and CDR2 are WSHSY and SAAADI. Trimming pared 0 bases from V and 4 bases from J, leaving 9 bases between. The CDR3 is made up of 14 amino acids. The CDR3 nucleotides are TGCGCCAGCAGTGAGTCGAACAGAAGAGAGACCCAGTACTTC. Translated, it gives CASSESNRRETQYF.

The chain carries TRBV11-2 and TRBJ2-1; D ambiguous. Trimming took 0 bases from V and 3 from J, leaving 6 bases between them. CDR3 size: 14 residues. Germline CDR1 SGHAT, CDR2 FQNNGV. The CDR3: CASSLEADYNEQFF. In nucleotides, the CDR3 is TGTGCCAGCAGCTTAGAGGCAGACTACAATGAGCAGTTCTTC. Combining the CDR3 with reference TRBV11-2 and TRBJ2-1 gives the whole variable domain EAGVAQSPRYKIIEKRQSVAFWCNPISGHATLYWYQQILGQGPKLLIQFQNNGVVDDSQLPKDRFSAERLKGVDSTLKIQPAKLEDSAVYLCASSLEADYNEQFFGPGTRLTVL.

A single count supports this clone. The CDR3 DNA is TGTGCCAGCAGCTTACTGCGGGGGGTAACCAAAAACATTCAGTACTTC. It is translated as CASSLLRGVTKNIQYF. V usage is TRBV11-1 and J usage is TRBJ2-4; 8 nucleotides align to TRBD2. Germline lookup yields CDR1 SGHAT and CDR2 FQDESV (reference sequence). The J segment lost 2 bases and the V segment lost 2 bases, leaving 5 bases of the junction unmatched. The CDR3 totals 16 residues.

This clone appeared a single time. The chain combines TRBV9 with TRBJ2-5; D is possibly TRBD2 (5 bases). The CDR3 sequence is 13 residues long. Trimming shortened V by 1 base and J by 5 bases, and 9 bases separated the two germline ends. Germline V gives CDR1 SGDLS, CDR2 YYNGEE. The CDR3 nucleotides are TGTGCCAGCAGCGTAAGCGGCGGCGAGACCCAGTACTTC. It is translated as CASSVSGGETQYF.

This chain connects TRBV7-8 to TRBJ1-5; perhaps TRBD1 as D (6 bases). CDR1 is SGHVS, CDR2 FQNEAQ, per germline. V dropped 1 base and J dropped 6 bases, with 22 bases sitting between them. This CDR3 is 18 amino acids long. DNA of the CDR3: TGTGCCAGCAGCTTAGGGGGGGGCGCGGAAGCCGCTTTTCAGCCCCAGCATTTT. Its protein product is CASSLGGGAEAAFQPQHF.

The chain employs TRBV20-1 and TRBJ1-2; D is unresolved. With 0 bases removed from V and 8 bases from J, the gap between germline ends came to 4 bases. This CDR3 comprises 10 residues. The germline V gene encodes CDR1 DFQATT and CDR2 SNEGSKA (reference sequence). The CDR3 sequence is CSARDPGYTF. CDR3 DNA: TGCAGTGCTAGAGATCCGGGCTACACCTTC.

The chain links TRBV5-1 to TRBJ1-6; 9 bases agree with TRBD1. V dropped 8 bases and J dropped 0; count of bases not matched to a gene: 3. From germline, CDR1 is SGHRS and CDR2 YFSETQ. The length of the CDR3 is 15 residues. The CDR3 DNA reads TGCGCCAGTCCACAGGGGGCCTCCTATAATTCACCCCTCCACTTT. The encoded protein is CASPQGASYNSPLHF.

The chain has TRBV9 and TRBJ1-2; D is perhaps TRBD1 (5 bases). Germline V gene lookup returns CDR1 SGDLS and CDR2 YYNGEE. V was pared by 4 bases and J by 8 bases, with 18 bases between. The length of the CDR3 is 14 residues. The CDR3 protein is CASSSPLGGDGYTF. The DNA of the CDR3 is TGTGCCAGCAGCTCTCCACTGGGGGGGGACGGCTACACCTTC.

V gene TRBV27 combines with J gene TRBJ2-2, with 8 bases aligning to TRBD1. CDR3 size: 14 residues. Per the germline V gene, CDR1 is MNHEY and CDR2 is SMNVEV (reference sequence). The trim removed 5 bases at V and 5 bases at J, leaving 4 bases unmatched. CDR3 nucleotide sequence: TGTGCCAGCAGTACGGACAGGGTTACCGGGGAGCTGTTTTTT. This sequence encodes CASSTDRVTGELFF.

The V and J genes are TRBV11-2 and TRBJ2-6, with D possibly TRBD1 on 6 matching bases. The CDR3 is made up of 17 amino acids. The V end was cut by 2 bases, the J end by 3 bases, with 14 bases between. Germline CDR1 and CDR2: SGHAT and FQNNGV. CDR3 nucleotide sequence: TGTGCCAGCAGCTTACCTACAGGGTCTTTTGGGGCCAACGTCCTGACTTTC. Its translation is CASSLPTGSFGANVLTF.

This CDR3 reads CSASYTSSTHTQYF. In DNA form, the CDR3 reads TGCAGTGCTAGTTATACTAGCAGTACACATACGCAGTATTTT. V usage is TRBV20-1 and J usage is TRBJ2-3, with D possibly TRBD2 on 6 matching bases. CDR1 is DFQATT, CDR2 SNEGSKA, per germline (reference sequence). The CDR3 totals 14 residues. The ends were cut back, 3 bases at V and 7 bases at J, with 17 bases in the middle.